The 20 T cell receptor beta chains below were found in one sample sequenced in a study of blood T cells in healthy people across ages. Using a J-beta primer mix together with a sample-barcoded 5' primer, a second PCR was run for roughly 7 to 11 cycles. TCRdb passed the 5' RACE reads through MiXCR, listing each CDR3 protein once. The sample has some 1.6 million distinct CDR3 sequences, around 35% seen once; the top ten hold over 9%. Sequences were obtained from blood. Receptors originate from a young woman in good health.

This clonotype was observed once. The chain's CDR3 is CASKAGGTAQHF. CDR3 nucleotides: TGTGCCAGCAAGGCAGGGGGTACGGCCCAGCATTTT. V and J are TRBV2 and TRBJ1-5, with 7 bases lining up with TRBD1. The CDR3 length is 12 residues. The J segment lost 11 bases and the V segment lost 7 bases, leaving 8 bases of the junction unmatched. Germline V CDR1 and CDR2: SNHLY, FYNNEI.

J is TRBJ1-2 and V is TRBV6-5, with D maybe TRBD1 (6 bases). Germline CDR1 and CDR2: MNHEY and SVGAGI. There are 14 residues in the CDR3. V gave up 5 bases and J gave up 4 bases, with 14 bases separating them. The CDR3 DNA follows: TGTGCCAGCAGTAAAACCGGGACACCCTATGGCTACACCTTC. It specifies CASSKTGTPYGYTF.

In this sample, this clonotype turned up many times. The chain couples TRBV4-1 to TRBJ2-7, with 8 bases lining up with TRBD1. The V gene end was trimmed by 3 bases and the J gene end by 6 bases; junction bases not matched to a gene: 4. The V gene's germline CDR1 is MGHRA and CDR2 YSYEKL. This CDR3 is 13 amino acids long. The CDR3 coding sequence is TGCGCCAGCAGCCAGCCGGACAGGGCCGAGCAGTACTTC. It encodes CASSQPDRAEQYF.

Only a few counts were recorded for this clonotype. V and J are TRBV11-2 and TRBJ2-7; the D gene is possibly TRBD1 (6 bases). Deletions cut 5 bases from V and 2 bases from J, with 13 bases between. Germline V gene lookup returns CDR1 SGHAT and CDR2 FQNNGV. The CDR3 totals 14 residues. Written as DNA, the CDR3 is TGTGCCAGCAGCACTACAGGGCAGCCCTACGAGCAGTACTTC. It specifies CASSTTGQPYEQYF. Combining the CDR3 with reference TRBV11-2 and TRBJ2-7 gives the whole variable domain EAGVAQSPRYKIIEKRQSVAFWCNPISGHATLYWYQQILGQGPKLLIQFQNNGVVDDSQLPKDRFSAERLKGVDSTLKIQPAKLEDSAVYLCASSTTGQPYEQYFGPGTRLTVT.

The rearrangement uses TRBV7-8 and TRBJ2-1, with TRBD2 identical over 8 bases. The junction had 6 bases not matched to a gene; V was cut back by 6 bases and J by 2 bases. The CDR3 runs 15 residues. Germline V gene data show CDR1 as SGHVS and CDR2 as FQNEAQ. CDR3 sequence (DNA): TGTGCCAGCAGGGAACGGGAGGGCCCCTACAATGAGCAGTTCTTC. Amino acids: CASREREGPYNEQFF.

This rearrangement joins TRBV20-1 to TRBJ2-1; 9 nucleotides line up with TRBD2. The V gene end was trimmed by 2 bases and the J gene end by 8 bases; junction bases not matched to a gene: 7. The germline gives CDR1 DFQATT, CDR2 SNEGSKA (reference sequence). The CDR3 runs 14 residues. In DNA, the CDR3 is TGCAGTGCTAGAATTAGCGGGAGATTGGATGAGCAGTTCTTC. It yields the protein CSARISGRLDEQFF.

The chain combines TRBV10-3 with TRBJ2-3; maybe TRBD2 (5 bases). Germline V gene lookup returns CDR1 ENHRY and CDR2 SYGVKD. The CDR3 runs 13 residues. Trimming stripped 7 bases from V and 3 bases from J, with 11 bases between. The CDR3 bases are TGTGCCATCACCCCCGGGGAGACAGATACGCAGTATTTT. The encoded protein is CAITPGETDTQYF.

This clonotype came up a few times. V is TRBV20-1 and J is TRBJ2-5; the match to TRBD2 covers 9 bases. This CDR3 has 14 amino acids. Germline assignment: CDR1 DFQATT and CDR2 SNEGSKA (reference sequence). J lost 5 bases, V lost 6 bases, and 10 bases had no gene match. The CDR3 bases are TGCAGTGCAAACTTAGCGGGGGAAGTGGAGACCCAGTACTTC. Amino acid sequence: CSANLAGEVETQYF.

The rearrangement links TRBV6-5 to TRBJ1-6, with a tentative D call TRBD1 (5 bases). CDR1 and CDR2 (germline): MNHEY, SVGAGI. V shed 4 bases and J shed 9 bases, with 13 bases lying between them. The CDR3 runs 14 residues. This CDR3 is CASSSGGVASPLHF. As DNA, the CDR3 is TGTGCCAGCAGTTCCGGGGGGGTTGCTTCACCCCTCCACTTT.

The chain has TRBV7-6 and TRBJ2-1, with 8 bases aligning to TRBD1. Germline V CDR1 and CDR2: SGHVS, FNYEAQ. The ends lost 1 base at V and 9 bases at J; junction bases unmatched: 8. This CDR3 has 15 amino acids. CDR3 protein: CASSLVVTGAGEQFF. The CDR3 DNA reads TGTGCCAGCAGCTTAGTAGTGACAGGGGCGGGTGAGCAGTTCTTC.

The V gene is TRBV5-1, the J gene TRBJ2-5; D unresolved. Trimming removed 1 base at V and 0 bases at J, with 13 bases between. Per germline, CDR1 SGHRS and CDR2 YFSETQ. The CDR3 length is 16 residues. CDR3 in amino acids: CASSLSSLGYQETQYF. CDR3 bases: TGCGCCAGCAGCTTGAGTTCTTTAGGGTACCAAGAGACCCAGTACTTC.

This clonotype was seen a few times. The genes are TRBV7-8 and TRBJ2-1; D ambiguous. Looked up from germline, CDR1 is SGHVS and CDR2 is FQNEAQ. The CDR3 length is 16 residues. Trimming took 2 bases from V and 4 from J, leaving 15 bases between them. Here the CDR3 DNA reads TGTGCCAGCAGCTTACGGCAGACGACCATTTACAATGAGCAGTTCTTC. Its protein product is CASSLRQTTIYNEQFF.

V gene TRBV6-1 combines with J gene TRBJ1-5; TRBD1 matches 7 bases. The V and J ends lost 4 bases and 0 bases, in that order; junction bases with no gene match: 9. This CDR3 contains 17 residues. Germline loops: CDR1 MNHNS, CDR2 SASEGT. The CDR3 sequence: CASSVGQMRLSNQPQHF. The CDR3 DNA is TGTGCCAGCAGTGTGGGACAGATGAGGCTTAGCAATCAGCCCCAGCATTTT.

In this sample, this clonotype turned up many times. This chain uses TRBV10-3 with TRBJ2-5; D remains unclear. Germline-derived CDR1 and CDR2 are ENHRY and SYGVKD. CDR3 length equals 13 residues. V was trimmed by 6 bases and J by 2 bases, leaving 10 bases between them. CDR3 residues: CAIRSQSQETQYF. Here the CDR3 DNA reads TGTGCCATCAGATCCCAGTCTCAAGAGACCCAGTACTTC.

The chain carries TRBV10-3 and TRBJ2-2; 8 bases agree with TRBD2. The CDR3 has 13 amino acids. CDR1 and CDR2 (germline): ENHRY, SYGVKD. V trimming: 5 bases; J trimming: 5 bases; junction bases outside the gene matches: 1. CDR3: CAISLAGTGELFF. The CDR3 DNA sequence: TGTGCCATCAGTTTAGCGGGAACCGGGGAGCTGTTTTTT.

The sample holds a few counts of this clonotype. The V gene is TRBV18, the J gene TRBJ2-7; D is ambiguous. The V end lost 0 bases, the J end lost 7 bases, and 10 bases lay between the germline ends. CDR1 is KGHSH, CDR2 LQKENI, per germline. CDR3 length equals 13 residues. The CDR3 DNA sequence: TGTGCCAGCTCACCACCCCGGAATACTGAGCAGTACTTC. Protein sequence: CASSPPRNTEQYF.

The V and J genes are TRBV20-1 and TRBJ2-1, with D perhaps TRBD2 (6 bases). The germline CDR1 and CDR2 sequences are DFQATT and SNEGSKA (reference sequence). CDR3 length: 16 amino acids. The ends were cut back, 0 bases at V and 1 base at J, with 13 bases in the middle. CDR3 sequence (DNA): TGCAGTGCTAGAGATCTAGGTAGCGGTTCCTACAATGAGCAGTTCTTC. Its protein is CSARDLGSGSYNEQFF.

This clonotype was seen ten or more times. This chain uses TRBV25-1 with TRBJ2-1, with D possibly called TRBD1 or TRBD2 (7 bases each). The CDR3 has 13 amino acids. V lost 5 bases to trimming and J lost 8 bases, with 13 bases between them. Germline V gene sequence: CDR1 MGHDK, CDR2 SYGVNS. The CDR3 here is CASSSTGRDEQFF. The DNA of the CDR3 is TGTGCCAGCAGTTCGACAGGGAGGGATGAGCAGTTCTTC. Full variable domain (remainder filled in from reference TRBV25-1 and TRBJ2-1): EADIYQTPRYLVIGTGKKITLECSQTMGHDKMYWYQQDPGMELHLIHYSYGVNSTEKGDLSSESTVSRIRTEHFPLTLESARPSHTSQYLCASSSTGRDEQFFGPGTRLTVL.

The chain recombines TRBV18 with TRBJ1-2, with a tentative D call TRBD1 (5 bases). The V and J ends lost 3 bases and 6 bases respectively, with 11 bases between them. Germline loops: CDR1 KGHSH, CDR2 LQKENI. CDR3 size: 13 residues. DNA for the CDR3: TGTGCCAGCTCACCCTCGGGGGTTGATGGCTACACCTTC. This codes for CASSPSGVDGYTF.

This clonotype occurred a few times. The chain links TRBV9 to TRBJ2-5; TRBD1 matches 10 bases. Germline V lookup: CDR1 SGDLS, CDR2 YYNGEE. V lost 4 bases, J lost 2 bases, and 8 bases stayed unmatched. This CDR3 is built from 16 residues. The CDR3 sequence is CASSTWDRGFQETQYF. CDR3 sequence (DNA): TGTGCCAGCAGCACATGGGACAGGGGTTTTCAAGAGACCCAGTACTTC.